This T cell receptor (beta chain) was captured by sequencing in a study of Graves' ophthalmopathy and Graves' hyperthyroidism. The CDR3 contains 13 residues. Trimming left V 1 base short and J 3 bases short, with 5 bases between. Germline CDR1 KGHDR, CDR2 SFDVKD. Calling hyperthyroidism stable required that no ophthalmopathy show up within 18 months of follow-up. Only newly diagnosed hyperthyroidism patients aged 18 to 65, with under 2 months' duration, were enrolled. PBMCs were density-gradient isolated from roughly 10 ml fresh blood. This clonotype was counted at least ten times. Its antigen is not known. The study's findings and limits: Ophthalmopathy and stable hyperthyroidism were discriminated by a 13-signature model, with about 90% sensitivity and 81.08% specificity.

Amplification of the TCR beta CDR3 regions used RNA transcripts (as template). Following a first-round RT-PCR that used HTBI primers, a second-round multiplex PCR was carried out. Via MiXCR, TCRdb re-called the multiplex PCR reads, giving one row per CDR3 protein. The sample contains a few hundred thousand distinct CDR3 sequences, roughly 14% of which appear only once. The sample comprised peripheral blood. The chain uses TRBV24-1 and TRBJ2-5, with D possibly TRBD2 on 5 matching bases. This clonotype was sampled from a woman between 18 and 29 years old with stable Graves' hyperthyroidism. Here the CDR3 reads CATSDFGEETQYF. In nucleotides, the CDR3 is TGTGCCACCAGTGATTTCGGGGAAGAGACCCAGTACTTC.